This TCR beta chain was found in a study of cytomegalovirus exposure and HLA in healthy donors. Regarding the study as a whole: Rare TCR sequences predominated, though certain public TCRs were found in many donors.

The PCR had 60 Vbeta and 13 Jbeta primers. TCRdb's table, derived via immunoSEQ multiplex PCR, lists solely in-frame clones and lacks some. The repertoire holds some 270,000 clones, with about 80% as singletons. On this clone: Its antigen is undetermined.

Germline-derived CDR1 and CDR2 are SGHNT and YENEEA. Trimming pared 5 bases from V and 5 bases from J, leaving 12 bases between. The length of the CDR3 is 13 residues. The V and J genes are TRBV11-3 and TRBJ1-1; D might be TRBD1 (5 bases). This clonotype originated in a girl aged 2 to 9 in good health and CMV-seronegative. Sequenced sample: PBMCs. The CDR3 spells CASSLRVETEAFF. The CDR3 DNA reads TGTGCCAGCAGCCTCAGGGTGGAGACTGAAGCTTTCTTT.